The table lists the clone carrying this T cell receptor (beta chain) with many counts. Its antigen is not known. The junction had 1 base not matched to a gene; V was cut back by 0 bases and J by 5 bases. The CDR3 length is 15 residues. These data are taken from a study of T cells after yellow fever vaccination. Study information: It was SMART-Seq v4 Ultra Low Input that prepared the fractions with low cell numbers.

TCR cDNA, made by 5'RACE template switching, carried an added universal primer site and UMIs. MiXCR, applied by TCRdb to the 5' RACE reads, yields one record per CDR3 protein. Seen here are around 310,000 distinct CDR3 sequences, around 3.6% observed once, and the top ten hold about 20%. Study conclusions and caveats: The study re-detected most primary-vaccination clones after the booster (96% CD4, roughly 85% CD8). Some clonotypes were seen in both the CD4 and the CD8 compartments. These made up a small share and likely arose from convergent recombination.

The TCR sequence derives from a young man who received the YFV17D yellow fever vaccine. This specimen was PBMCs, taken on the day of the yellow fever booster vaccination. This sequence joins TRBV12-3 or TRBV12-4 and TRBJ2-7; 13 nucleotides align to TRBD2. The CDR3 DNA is TGTGCCAGCAGTTTAGCAGGGACTAGCGGGGACGAGCAGTACTTC. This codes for CASSLAGTSGDEQYF.